One and the same sample provided the 9 T cell receptor beta chains below, sequenced in a study of chemoradiotherapy in HPV16-positive cancers. Some clones are missing from TCRdb's copy, which holds only in-frame ones; the method was immunoSEQ multiplex PCR. This table holds 1,500 to 2,000 clones, about four fifths found once. The source was tumor tissue, collected from a patient who underwent chemoradiotherapy. Receptors originate from a human donor with HPV-associated anogenital cancer.

The chain links TRBV5-6 to TRBJ2-1; TRBD1 or TRBD2 may be the D gene (6 bases each). This CDR3 comprises 12 residues. V gave up 5 bases and J gave up 10 bases, with 13 bases separating them. The germline V gene encodes CDR1 SGHDT and CDR2 YYEEEE. The CDR3 is CASSRGPKEQFF. CDR3 DNA sequence: TGTGCCAGCAGTCGGGGGCCTAAAGAGCAGTTCTTC.

This clone has a handful of counts. The rearrangement uses TRBV7-8 and TRBJ2-1, with TRBD2 matching over 12 bases. Germline lookup yields CDR1 SGHVS and CDR2 FQNEAQ. The CDR3 runs to 18 residues. Trimming took 1 base from V and 11 from J; bases not matched to a gene: 15. The CDR3 bases are TGTGCCAGCAGCTTAGGACTAGCGGGAGATACCGGGTTGTGGAAGCAGTTCTTC. Translation: CASSLGLAGDTGLWKQFF.

V is TRBV14 and J is TRBJ2-7; D gene uncertain. This CDR3 contains 15 residues. Trimming removed 4 bases at V and 2 bases at J, with 15 bases between. The germline V gene encodes CDR1 SGHDN and CDR2 FVKESK. The DNA for the CDR3 is TGTGCCAGCAGCCCAGTCGGACCGGCCCCCTACGAGCAGTACTTC. It is translated as CASSPVGPAPYEQYF.

This clone has a single count. The chain joins TRBV7-8 to TRBJ2-1; D may be TRBD2 (6 bases). The CDR3 is made up of 15 amino acids. Trimming stripped 2 bases from V and 1 base from J, with 9 bases between. In germline, CDR1 is SGHVS, CDR2 FQNEAQ. The chain's CDR3 is CASSLKEGSYNEQFF. The CDR3 DNA follows: TGTGCCAGCAGCTTAAAGGAGGGTTCCTACAATGAGCAGTTCTTC.

The chain's CDR3 is CASSNGQAAANTQYF. CDR3 nucleotides: TGTGCCAGTAGCAATGGACAGGCCGCGGCAAATACGCAGTATTTT. This sequence joins TRBV19 and TRBJ2-3, with 7 bases identical to TRBD1. V shed 6 bases, J shed 7 bases, and the junction held 13 bases outside the gene matches. From germline, CDR1 is LNHDA and CDR2 SQIVND (reference sequence). CDR3 length: 15 residues. The variable domain in full, completed from reference TRBV19 and TRBJ2-3, reads DGGITQSPKYLFRKEGQNVTLSCEQNLNHDAMYWYRQDPGQGLRLIYYSQIVNDFQKGDIAEGYSVSREKKESFPLTVTSAQKNPTAFYLCASSNGQAAANTQYFGPGTRLTVL.

The chain recombines TRBV9 with TRBJ1-1; D is perhaps TRBD1 (5 bases). This CDR3 comprises 13 residues. V shed 3 bases and J shed 5 bases, with 11 bases lying between them. Germline lookup yields CDR1 SGDLS and CDR2 YYNGEE. The CDR3 region is CASSGIRGTEAFF. DNA of the CDR3: TGTGCCAGCAGCGGAATAAGGGGTACTGAAGCTTTCTTT.

This clone was observed a single time. The J gene is TRBJ2-3, the V gene TRBV2; 14 nucleotides agree with TRBD2. The CDR3 runs to 17 residues. With V trimmed by 4 bases and J by 2 bases, 5 bases remained unmatched. Germline CDR1 and CDR2: SNHLY and FYNNEI. CDR3 residues: CASSGGLAGGNTDTQYF. The CDR3 DNA is TGTGCCAGCAGTGGTGGACTAGCGGGAGGTAACACAGATACGCAGTATTTT. The variable domain in full, with the rest retrieved from reference TRBV2 and TRBJ2-3, is EPEVTQTPSHQVTQMGQEVILRCVPISNHLYFYWYRQILGQKVEFLVSFYNNEISEKSEIFDDQFSVERPDGSNFTLKIRSTKLEDSAMYFCASSGGLAGGNTDTQYFGPGTRLTVL.

The chain couples TRBV27 to TRBJ2-3, with 14 positions matching TRBD2. V was pared by 4 bases and J by 5 bases, with 8 bases of the junction left unmatched. Looked up from germline, CDR1 is MNHEY and CDR2 is SMNVEV (reference sequence). The CDR3 totals 17 residues. CDR3 coding DNA: TGTGCCAGCAGTTACCGACTAGCGGGAGGGCGGGTAGATACGCAGTATTTT. Translated, it gives CASSYRLAGGRVDTQYF.

The chain joins TRBV2 to TRBJ1-5, with D tentatively TRBD1 (6 bases). Germline V lookup: CDR1 SNHLY, CDR2 FYNNEI. Trimming removed 5 bases from V and 6 bases from J, with 20 bases in between. The CDR3 sequence is 16 residues long. CDR3 residues: CASSREGGGMGQPQHF. The CDR3 bases are TGTGCCAGCAGTAGAGAAGGAGGGGGAATGGGTCAGCCCCAGCATTTT. The variable domain in full, with the rest retrieved from reference TRBV2 and TRBJ1-5, is EPEVTQTPSHQVTQMGQEVILRCVPISNHLYFYWYRQILGQKVEFLVSFYNNEISEKSEIFDDQFSVERPDGSNFTLKIRSTKLEDSAMYFCASSREGGGMGQPQHFGDGTRLSIL.